The 32 T cell receptor beta chains below come from one sample, sequenced in a study of blood T cell repertoires in COVID-19. Sequenced by immunoSEQ multiplex PCR; TCRdb stores in-frame clones only, minus some. The sample carries around 100,000 clones, around four fifths recorded once. Sequenced material: peripheral blood. The receptor source for this set is a woman in her 70s with acute or convalescent COVID-19.

In this sample, this clone turned up a few times. The chain combines TRBV3-1 (or the pseudogene TRBV3-2) with TRBJ1-1, with D possibly being TRBD1 (5 bases). This CDR3 has 11 amino acids. Deletions cut 8 bases from V and 6 bases from J, with 10 bases between. CDR1 and CDR2 (germline): LGHDT, YNNKEL (reference sequence). The CDR3 loop reads CASLGTAEAFF. The CDR3 bases are TGTGCCAGCCTAGGGACTGCTGAAGCTTTCTTT.

The rearrangement joins TRBV5-5 to TRBJ2-5; TRBD1 agrees at 9 bases. V dropped 3 bases and J dropped 5; count of bases not matched to a gene: 5. This CDR3 has 14 residues. The germline gives CDR1 SGHKS, CDR2 YYEKEE (reference sequence). The CDR3 region has the DNA TGTGCCAGCAGCTGGGGACAGGGTCGGGAGACCCAGTACTTC. Translated: CASSWGQGRETQYF. The variable domain in full, with the rest retrieved from reference TRBV5-5 and TRBJ2-5, is DAGVTQSPTHLIKTRGQQVTLRCSPISGHKSVSWYQQVLGQGPQFIFQYYEKEERGRGNFPDRFSARQFPNYSSELNVNALLLGDSALYLCASSWGQGRETQYFGPGTRLLVL.

The chain carries TRBV7-8 and TRBJ2-1, with TRBD2 matching over 7 bases. Germline V lookup: CDR1 SGHVS, CDR2 FQNEAQ. J lost 10 bases, V lost 1 base, and 1 base had no gene match. The CDR3 runs 12 residues. Here the CDR3 reads CASSLGGGEQFF. CDR3 in DNA: TGTGCCAGCAGCTTAGGGGGAGGGGAGCAGTTCTTC.

The chain uses TRBV3-1 (or the pseudogene TRBV3-2) and TRBJ2-1; D is unclear. The CDR3 has 17 amino acids. The germline V gene encodes CDR1 LGHDT and CDR2 YNNKEL (reference sequence). Trimming pared 2 bases from V and 1 base from J, leaving 15 bases between. The CDR3 loop is CASSQRSTGRSYNEQFF. CDR3 coding DNA: TGTGCCAGCAGCCAACGGAGTACTGGTCGTTCCTACAATGAGCAGTTCTTC.

This chain joins TRBV29-1 and TRBJ2-3; 7 bases are shared with TRBD2. CDR1 and CDR2 from the germline V gene are SQVTM and ANQGSEA. Unmatched junction bases numbered 5, after V lost 3 bases and J lost 2 bases. This CDR3 has 14 amino acids. The CDR3 protein is CSVERSGVTDTQYF. The DNA of the CDR3 is TGCAGCGTTGAGAGAAGCGGGGTCACAGATACGCAGTATTTT.

Only one count was recorded for this clone. The chain uses TRBV5-1 and TRBJ2-6; possible D gene TRBD2, 5 bases. The CDR3 contains 15 residues. Trimming stripped 2 bases from V and 3 bases from J, with 9 bases between. Germline V gene sequence: CDR1 SGHRS, CDR2 YFSETQ. CDR3 amino acids: CASSLGGGGANVLTF. CDR3 DNA: TGCGCCAGCAGCTTAGGAGGCGGTGGGGCCAACGTCCTGACTTTC.

The rearrangement joins TRBV12-3 or TRBV12-4 to TRBJ1-5; D may be TRBD1 (6 bases). Trimming took 6 bases from V and 4 from J, leaving 10 bases between them. This CDR3 has 13 amino acids. Here the CDR3 reads CASSPDRNQPQHF. CDR3 DNA: TGTGCCAGCAGCCCCGACAGGAATCAGCCCCAGCATTTT.

V usage is TRBV29-1 and J usage is TRBJ1-2; 8 bases fit TRBD1. CDR3 size: 13 residues. Germline CDR1 and CDR2: SQVTM and ANQGSEA. With 3 bases clipped from V and 3 bases from J, the junction kept 3 bases outside the gene matches. CDR3 amino acids: CSVDSGGDYGYTF. CDR3 in DNA: TGCAGCGTTGACTCAGGGGGCGACTATGGCTACACCTTC.

The V call is TRBV7-2, the J call TRBJ1-5; 7 bases line up with TRBD1. This CDR3 region has 14 residues. With V trimmed by 2 bases and J by 9 bases, 7 bases remained unmatched. Germline CDR1 and CDR2: SGHTA and FQGNSA. The CDR3 sequence is CASSLNRGLAPQHF. In DNA, the CDR3 is TGTGCCAGCAGCTTAAACAGGGGATTAGCGCCCCAGCATTTT.

In nucleotides, the CDR3 is TGCGCCAGCAGCTTGAGGGGGAACACAGATACGCAGTATTTT. Amino acid sequence: CASSLRGNTDTQYF. The rearrangement joins TRBV5-1 to TRBJ2-3; maybe TRBD1 (6 bases). V lost 1 base and J lost 2, with 8 bases in between. This CDR3 is 14 amino acids long. CDR1 and CDR2 (germline): SGHRS, YFSETQ.

The rearrangement joins TRBV30 to TRBJ1-2, with 7 bases matching TRBD1. This CDR3 contains 12 residues. Trimming removed 4 bases from V and 5 bases from J; junction bases left unmatched: 4. CDR1 and CDR2 from the germline V gene are GTSNPN and SVGIG (reference sequence). As DNA, the CDR3 is TGTGCCTGGAACCCAGGGGGGTATGGCTACACCTTC. It yields the protein CAWNPGGYGYTF.

The chain employs TRBV2 and TRBJ1-5, with 8 bases identical to TRBD1. Germline loops: CDR1 SNHLY, CDR2 FYNNEI. V lost 5 bases to trimming and J lost 2 bases; unmatched junction nucleotides: 8. The CDR3 runs 16 residues. The CDR3 nucleotides read TGTGCCAGCAGTCCCCGTACAGGGGGTGGCAATCAGCCCCAGCATTTT. It encodes CASSPRTGGGNQPQHF. Based on the CDR3 plus reference TRBV2 and TRBJ1-5, the full variable domain is EPEVTQTPSHQVTQMGQEVILRCVPISNHLYFYWYRQILGQKVEFLVSFYNNEISEKSEIFDDQFSVERPDGSNFTLKIRSTKLEDSAMYFCASSPRTGGGNQPQHFGDGTRLSIL.

The count of this clone is one. The chain carries TRBV5-6 and TRBJ2-3; TRBD1 matches 7 bases. This CDR3 contains 15 residues. Germline CDR1 SGHDT, CDR2 YYEEEE. The trim removed 6 bases at V and 5 bases at J, leaving 12 bases unmatched. CDR3 loop: CASTPRQGRGDTQYF. CDR3 DNA sequence: TGTGCCAGCACCCCCAGACAGGGCCGAGGAGATACGCAGTATTTT.

The genes are TRBV27 and TRBJ1-5, with 7 bases fitting TRBD1. The J segment lost 4 bases and the V segment lost 5 bases, leaving 8 bases of the junction unmatched. The CDR3 contains 15 residues. Germline values: CDR1 MNHEY, CDR2 SMNVEV (reference sequence). CDR3 protein: CASSPTGRGNQPQHF. The DNA for the CDR3 is TGTGCCAGCAGTCCGACAGGGAGAGGGAATCAGCCCCAGCATTTT.

CDR3 amino acids: CASREGGPLDYGYTF. CDR3 DNA: TGTGCCAGCAGGGAAGGGGGCCCGCTGGACTATGGCTACACCTTC. The V gene is TRBV27, the J gene TRBJ1-2; 7 nucleotides match TRBD1. Trimming cost V 6 bases and J 3 bases; bases outside gene matches: 10. Germline CDR1 reads MNHEY; CDR2 reads SMNVEV (reference sequence). This CDR3 region has 15 residues.

The chain has TRBV2 and TRBJ1-5, with D possibly matching TRBD1 (6 bases). In germline, CDR1 is SNHLY, CDR2 FYNNEI. The CDR3 totals 11 residues. V lost 5 bases and J lost 11, with 10 bases in between. The DNA for the CDR3 is TGTGCCAGCAGTCGCGAGGGGGCCCAGCATTTT. Translating gives CASSREGAQHF.

This clone was counted between two and nine times. The chain has TRBV25-1 and TRBJ1-1; D possibly corresponds to TRBD1 (5 bases). Germline lookup yields CDR1 MGHDK and CDR2 SYGVNS. The CDR3 consists of 14 residues. The ends were cut back, 6 bases at V and 3 bases at J, with 14 bases in the middle. CDR3 sequence (DNA): TGTGCCAGCAGCACAGGCCTAAGAGACACTGAAGCTTTCTTT. Its translation: CASSTGLRDTEAFF.

The rearrangement uses TRBV18 and TRBJ1-2, with TRBD1 matching over 12 bases. Trimming at V came to 3 bases and at J to 7 bases, leaving 3 bases not matched to a gene. Germline loops: CDR1 KGHSH, CDR2 LQKENI. CDR3 length: 14 residues. In nucleotides, the CDR3 is TGTGCCAGCTCACCGGGACAGGGGGCGCGTGGCTACACCTTC. Protein: CASSPGQGARGYTF.

This clone was detected once. The V gene is TRBV3-1 (or the pseudogene TRBV3-2), the J gene TRBJ1-5; 11 positions match TRBD1. V lost 0 bases, J lost 7 bases, and 8 bases stayed unmatched. Germline loops: CDR1 LGHDT, CDR2 YNNKEL (reference sequence). There are 17 residues in the CDR3. This chain's CDR3 is CASSQDRGTGGGQPQHF. In DNA, the CDR3 is TGTGCCAGCAGCCAAGATCGTGGGACAGGGGGAGGGCAGCCCCAGCATTTT.

The rearrangement uses TRBV29-1 and TRBJ1-1; TRBD1 is a possible D gene (5 bases). V was shortened by 6 bases and J by 1 base, with 9 bases between the two germline ends. Germline assignment: CDR1 SQVTM and CDR2 ANQGSEA. The CDR3 is made up of 12 amino acids. This CDR3 is CSVQTGNTEAFF. The CDR3 DNA reads TGCAGCGTCCAAACAGGGAACACTGAAGCTTTCTTT.

The V call is TRBV5-4, the J call TRBJ2-2; 10 nucleotides agree with TRBD1. Germline V gives CDR1 SGHNT, CDR2 YYREEE (reference sequence). The CDR3 runs to 14 residues. J lost 8 bases, V lost 4 bases, and 5 bases had no gene match. In DNA form, the CDR3 reads TGTGCCAGCAGCAGACAGGGGGCCAGGGGGGAGCTGTTTTTT. It translates to CASSRQGARGELFF.

The sample holds one count of this clone. The V and J genes are TRBV6-5 and TRBJ1-6; D uncertain. The germline V gene has CDR1 MNHEY and CDR2 SVGAGI. V lost 8 bases and J 0 bases, leaving 5 bases between the germline ends. This CDR3 is built from 13 residues. The CDR3 reads CASLVSYNSPLHF. DNA of the CDR3: TGTGCCAGCCTCGTCTCCTATAATTCACCCCTCCACTTT.

V gene TRBV5-1 combines with J gene TRBJ2-3; 11 nucleotides agree with TRBD1. With 3 bases clipped from V and 4 bases from J, the junction kept 4 bases outside the gene matches. Germline values: CDR1 SGHRS, CDR2 YFSETQ. This CDR3 spans 15 amino acids. CDR3 protein: CASSWTGGEADTQYF. CDR3 nucleotides: TGCGCCAGCAGCTGGACAGGGGGCGAGGCAGATACGCAGTATTTT.

V usage is TRBV5-1 and J usage is TRBJ1-2, with 7 bases that match TRBD1. This CDR3 contains 13 residues. From germline, CDR1 is SGHRS and CDR2 YFSETQ. With 2 bases clipped from V and 3 bases from J, the junction kept 1 base outside the gene matches. The CDR3 reads CASSLDRDYGYTF. CDR3 nucleotides: TGCGCCAGCAGCTTAGACAGGGACTATGGCTACACCTTC. Full variable domain (rest looked up from reference TRBV5-1 and TRBJ1-2): KAGVTQTPRYLIKTRGQQVTLSCSPISGHRSVSWYQQTPGQGLQFLFEYFSETQRNKGNFPGRFSGRQFSNSRSEMNVSTLELGDSALYLCASSLDRDYGYTFGSGTRLTVV.

The chain is built from TRBV6-5 and TRBJ2-3; 8 bases align to TRBD1. The CDR3 loop spans 16 amino acids. Trimming removed 0 bases from V and 2 bases from J; junction bases left unmatched: 4. CDR1 and CDR2 from the germline V gene are MNHEY and SVGAGI. DNA for the CDR3: TGTGCCAGCAGTTACTCGTGGACAGGGCACACAGATACGCAGTATTTT. Protein sequence: CASSYSWTGHTDTQYF.

The chain recombines TRBV19 with TRBJ2-5; 12 nucleotides match TRBD2. The CDR3 consists of 17 residues. Germline CDR1 is LNHDA and CDR2 is SQIVND (reference sequence). The ends lost 1 base at V and 1 base at J; junction bases unmatched: 4. The CDR3 protein is CASSIGASGGAQETQYF. The CDR3 nucleotides read TGTGCCAGTAGTATAGGGGCTAGCGGGGGGGCCCAAGAGACCCAGTACTTC.

The chain recombines TRBV6-5 with TRBJ1-5, with TRBD1 matching over 7 bases. Trimming removed 6 bases from V and 7 bases from J; junction bases left unmatched: 6. The germline gives CDR1 MNHEY, CDR2 SVGAGI. This CDR3 region has 13 residues. The DNA for the CDR3 is TGTGCCAGCAGCCTGGGACAGTTACAGCCCCAGCATTTT. It encodes CASSLGQLQPQHF.

This chain joins TRBV25-1 and TRBJ1-1; 7 bases are shared with TRBD1. CDR3 size: 14 residues. The ends lost 6 bases at V and 4 bases at J; junction bases unmatched: 8. Germline V gene data show CDR1 as MGHDK and CDR2 as SYGVNS. Written as DNA, the CDR3 is TGTGCCAGCAGCCAAACAGGGGATAGCACTGAAGCTTTCTTT. This encodes CASSQTGDSTEAFF.

Remarks on this clone: The identical CDR3 is also encoded by other nucleotide sequences in the sample. The V and J genes are TRBV7-2 and TRBJ2-2; possible D gene TRBD2, 6 bases. Germline V lookup: CDR1 SGHTA, CDR2 FQGNSA. The CDR3 extends over 14 amino acids. V was cut by 0 bases and J by 4 bases, with 6 bases left in between. The CDR3 DNA follows: TGTGCCAGCAGCTTAGCGGGGGGCACCGGGGAGCTGTTTTTT. Its translation: CASSLAGGTGELFF. Full variable domain (outside the CDR3, taken from reference TRBV7-2 and TRBJ2-2): GAGVSQSPSNKVTEKGKDVELRCDPISGHTALYWYRQSLGQGLEFLIYFQGNSAPDKSGLPSDRFSAERTGGSVSTLTIQRTQQEDSAVYLCASSLAGGTGELFFGEGSRLTVL.

This chain joins TRBV5-4 and TRBJ1-2; 8 nucleotides line up with TRBD1. From germline, CDR1 is SGHNT and CDR2 YYREEE (reference sequence). The V gene end was trimmed by 4 bases and the J gene end by 1 base; junction bases not matched to a gene: 6. The CDR3 loop spans 15 amino acids. This CDR3 is CASSLGTGYNYGYTF. In nucleotides, the CDR3 is TGTGCCAGCAGCCTCGGGACAGGATATAACTATGGCTACACCTTC. Variable domain in full (rest from reference TRBV5-4 and TRBJ1-2): ETGVTQSPTHLIKTRGQQVTLRCSSQSGHNTVSWYQQALGQGPQFIFQYYREEENGRGNFPPRFSGLQFPNYSSELNVNALELDDSALYLCASSLGTGYNYGYTFGSGTRLTVV.

This clone is a singleton in its sample. The chain's CDR3 is CASSSGGSYNEQFF. In DNA, the CDR3 is TGTGCCAGCAGTTCAGGGGGCTCCTACAATGAGCAGTTCTTC. The chain carries TRBV6-5 and TRBJ2-1; 7 nucleotides agree with TRBD1. This CDR3 comprises 14 residues. Germline CDR1 and CDR2: MNHEY and SVGAGI. V gave up 4 bases and J gave up 0 bases; unmatched junction bases: 0.

The chain joins TRBV9 to TRBJ2-1, with TRBD2 identical over 10 bases. In germline, CDR1 is SGDLS, CDR2 YYNGEE. The CDR3 runs 17 residues. V lost 0 bases to trimming and J lost 10 bases; unmatched junction nucleotides: 13. The CDR3 nucleotides read TGTGCCAGCAGCGTAGTAATGTTGTCTAGCGGGGGTGAAGAGCAGTTCTTC. It encodes CASSVVMLSSGGEEQFF.